This entry describes one T cell receptor (beta chain). This entry is derived from a study of blood T cell repertoires in COVID-19. The CDR3 sequence is 14 residues long. Germline values: CDR1 LNHDA, CDR2 SQIVND (reference sequence). V shed 3 bases, J shed 5 bases, and the junction held 6 bases outside the gene matches. TCRdb's table, derived via immunoSEQ multiplex PCR, lists solely in-frame clones and lacks some. Of 200,000 to 250,000 clones listed, 82% are singletons. Sequencing was carried out using peripheral blood. The source of this sequence is a woman of 80 years or more with COVID-19, enrolled during active disease. The gene calls are TRBV19 and TRBJ1-2, with TRBD1 matching over 7 bases. CDR3 protein: CASSMNRGRYGYTF. In DNA, the CDR3 is TGTGCCAGTAGTATGAACAGGGGACGGTATGGCTACACCTTC. Full variable domain (missing parts from reference TRBV19 and TRBJ1-2): DGGITQSPKYLFRKEGQNVTLSCEQNLNHDAMYWYRQDPGQGLRLIYYSQIVNDFQKGDIAEGYSVSREKKESFPLTVTSAQKNPTAFYLCASSMNRGRYGYTFGSGTRLTVV.